Listed below are T cell receptor beta chains from one sample, sequenced in a study of CD8+ T cells in alopecia areata. Repertoires were generated with immunoSEQ multiplex PCR, while TCRdb's copy carries only in-frame clones and drops some. This table holds some 200,000 clones, under 60% found once. The source material was CD4+ T cells sorted from blood, sampled at week 4, from a patient treated with tofacitinib. These receptors were collected from a human donor with alopecia areata. The CDR3 runs from the conserved cysteine through the conserved F or W. D genes are given only for firm matches. Expanded clones get a size class; other rows say once, few or many, or leave the size out.

v_gene	d_gene	abundance	j_gene	CDR3nt	CDR3aa
TRBV27	TRBD1	-	TRBJ1-1	TGTGCCAGCAGTTTCCTTCAGACAGGGGGTAGAACTGAAGCTTTCTTT	CASSFLQTGGRTEAFF
TRBV11-2	-	-	TRBJ2-3	TGTGCCAGCAGCTTAGAACCCACAGATACGCAGTATTTT	CASSLEPTDTQYF
TRBV29-1	-	few	TRBJ1-2	TGCAGCGTTGATGCCAGGGGACCAGGTGGCTACACCTTC	CSVDARGPGGYTF
TRBV27	-	once	TRBJ2-4	TGTGCCAGCAGTCACCCGGGTCACTCAAACATTCAGTACTTC	CASSHPGHSNIQYF
TRBV7-2	TRBD1	few	TRBJ2-7	TGTGCCAGCAGCTCACCTGTTAACAGGGGATACGGTTACGAGCAGTACTTC	CASSSPVNRGYGYEQYF
TRBV7-9	-	-	TRBJ1-1	TGTGCCAGCAGCGCATCTGGGACGGCCAACCTAAACACTGAAGCTTTCTTT	CASSASGTANLNTEAFF
TRBV25-1	-	few	TRBJ1-2	TGTGCCAGCAGTGAGGCAGGCTATGGCTACACCTTC	CASSEAGYGYTF
TRBV6-5	TRBD1	-	TRBJ2-5	TGTGCCAGCAGTCACAGGGGTTTCGAAGAGACCCAGTACTTC	CASSHRGFEETQYF
TRBV10-2	-	few	TRBJ2-1	TGCGCCAGCAGTGGGGGAAATGAGCAGTTCTTC	CASSGGNEQFF
TRBV6-5	-	-	TRBJ1-2	TGTGCCAGCAACCCTGGTGCGGGGAGGTACTATGGCTACACCTTC	CASNPGAGRYYGYTF
TRBV4-3	-	-	TRBJ1-1	TGCGCCAGCAGCCAAGATGCTCTGCGCGGCACTGAAGCTTTCTTT	CASSQDALRGTEAFF
TRBV6-5	-	-	TRBJ1-2	TGTGCCAGCAGATCAATCAGGGGCCCCTATGGCTACACCTTC	CASRSIRGPYGYTF
TRBV30	TRBD2	-	TRBJ2-3	TGTGCCTGGAGTGTAGGAAGAATAGCGGGGGAGGGAGATACGCAGTATTTT	CAWSVGRIAGEGDTQYF
TRBV30	-	-	TRBJ2-2	TGTGCCTGGACGACCTCTAGGACCTCTACGAACACCGGGGAGCTGTTTTTT	CAWTTSRTSTNTGELFF
TRBV29-1	-	-	TRBJ2-5	TGCAGCGTTGCCCAACAAGAGACCCAGTACTTC	CSVAQQETQYF
TRBV7-2	-	few	TRBJ1-6	TGTGCCAGCAGGAGGGGGGGGGATAATTCACCCCTCCACTTT	CASRRGGDNSPLHF
TRBV14	TRBD1	few	TRBJ2-6	TGTGCCAGCAGCCAAGTGGCGGTCTTCCCGGGACAGCGTTTCTCTGGGGCCAACGTCCTGACTTTC	CASSQVAVFPGQRFSGANVLTF
TRBV27	-	-	TRBJ1-5	TGTGCCAGCAGTTTATCCCCCGAAGGTAGCAATCAGCCCCAGCATTTT	CASSLSPEGSNQPQHF
TRBV18	-	-	TRBJ2-3	TGTGCCAGCTCACGCACCTTACAGGATACGCAGTATTTT	CASSRTLQDTQYF
TRBV7-9	TRBD2	-	TRBJ2-5	TGTGCCAGCAGCCCAAATTGGGGAGGGGAGACCCAGTACTTC	CASSPNWGGETQYF
TRBV6-4	-	-	TRBJ2-3	TGTGCCAGCAGTGACTCCCCTAGCAGAGATACGCAGTATTTT	CASSDSPSRDTQYF
TRBV29-1	TRBD1	-	TRBJ1-2	TGCAGCGTTGAGGGTAGATCAGGGGGCGCGAACTATGGCTACACCTTC	CSVEGRSGGANYGYTF
TRBV2	-	few	TRBJ2-6	TGTGCCAGCCGAGAGCTCGGACAATCTGGGGCCAACGTCCTGACTTTC	CASRELGQSGANVLTF
TRBV5-6	-	once	TRBJ1-5	TGTGCCAGCAGCTTGGGGACGAGGGACAATCAGCCCCAGCATTTT	CASSLGTRDNQPQHF
TRBV6-6	-	-	TRBJ2-6	TGTGCCAGCAGTTCCATCCCCAGCTCTGGGGCCAACGTCCTGACTTTC	CASSSIPSSGANVLTF
TRBV30	-	-	TRBJ1-2	TGTGCCTGGGCGACAGGCCTGGGCTATGGCTACACCTTC	CAWATGLGYGYTF
TRBV29-1	-	-	TRBJ2-7	TGCAGCGTTACTAACCGGGACACCTACTACGAGCAGTACTTC	CSVTNRDTYYEQYF
TRBV15	-	-	TRBJ1-2	TGTGCCACCAGCAGAGATGCGGCGGCATATGGCTACACCTTC	CATSRDAAAYGYTF
TRBV7-2	-	-	TRBJ1-2	TGTGCCAGCAGCTTAGGGGGACGTGCCGCCTATGGCTACACCTTC	CASSLGGRAAYGYTF
TRBV29-1	-	few	TRBJ2-7	TGCAGCGCCATCCAAGGCCCTGGGGAGCAGTACTTC	CSAIQGPGEQYF
TRBV18	-	few	TRBJ1-1	TGTGCCAGCTCACCTAGGCCTCAGGGTGGCGAAGCTTTCTTT	CASSPRPQGGEAFF
TRBV5-1	TRBD1	-	TRBJ1-1	TGCGCCAGCCGGGACAGACATAACACTGAAGCTTTCTTT	CASRDRHNTEAFF
TRBV7-8	-	-	TRBJ2-3	TGTGCCAGCAGCTTCTCCCACTACACAGATACGCAGTATTTT	CASSFSHYTDTQYF